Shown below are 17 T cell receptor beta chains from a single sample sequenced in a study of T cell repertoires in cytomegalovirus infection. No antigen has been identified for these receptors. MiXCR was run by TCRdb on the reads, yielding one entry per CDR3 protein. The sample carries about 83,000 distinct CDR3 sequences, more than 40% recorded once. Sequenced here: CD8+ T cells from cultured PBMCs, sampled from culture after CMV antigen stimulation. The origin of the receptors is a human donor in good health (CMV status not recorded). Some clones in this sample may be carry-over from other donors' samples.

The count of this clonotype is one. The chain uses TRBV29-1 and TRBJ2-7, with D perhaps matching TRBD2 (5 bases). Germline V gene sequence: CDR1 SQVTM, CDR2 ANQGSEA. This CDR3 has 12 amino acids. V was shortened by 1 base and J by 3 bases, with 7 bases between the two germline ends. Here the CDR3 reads CSVEGRNYEQYF. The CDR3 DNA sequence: TGCAGCGTTGAAGGGAGGAACTACGAGCAGTACTTC.

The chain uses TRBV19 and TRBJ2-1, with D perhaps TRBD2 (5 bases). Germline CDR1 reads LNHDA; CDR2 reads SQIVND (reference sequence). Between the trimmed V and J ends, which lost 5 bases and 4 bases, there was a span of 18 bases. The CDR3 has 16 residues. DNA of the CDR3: TGTGCCAGTAGTCCGTCGACTATATCTAGGTACAATGAGCAGTTCTTC. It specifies CASSPSTISRYNEQFF.

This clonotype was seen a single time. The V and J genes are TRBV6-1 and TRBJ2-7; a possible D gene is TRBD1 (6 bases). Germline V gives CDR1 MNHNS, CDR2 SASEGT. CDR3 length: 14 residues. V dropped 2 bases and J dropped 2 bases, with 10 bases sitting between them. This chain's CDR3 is CASSESYRAYEQYF. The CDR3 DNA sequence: TGTGCCAGCAGTGAATCTTACAGGGCCTACGAGCAGTACTTC.

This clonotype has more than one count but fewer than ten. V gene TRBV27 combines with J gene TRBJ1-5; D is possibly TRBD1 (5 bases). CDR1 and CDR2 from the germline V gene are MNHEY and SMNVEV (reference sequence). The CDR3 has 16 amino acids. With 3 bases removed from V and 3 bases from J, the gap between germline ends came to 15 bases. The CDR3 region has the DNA TGTGCCAGCAGTTTTGCGGCGGGGGACCACAATCAGCCCCAGCATTTT. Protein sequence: CASSFAAGDHNQPQHF.

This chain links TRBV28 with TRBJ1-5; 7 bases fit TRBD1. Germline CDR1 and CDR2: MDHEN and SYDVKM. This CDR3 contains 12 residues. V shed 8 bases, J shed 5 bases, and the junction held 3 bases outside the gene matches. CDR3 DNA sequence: TGTGCCAGCTACACAGGGGATCAGCCCCAGCATTTT. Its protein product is CASYTGDQPQHF.

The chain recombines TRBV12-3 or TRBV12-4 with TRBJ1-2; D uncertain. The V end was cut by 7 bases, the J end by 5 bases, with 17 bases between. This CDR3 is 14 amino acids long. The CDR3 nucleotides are TGTGCCAGCACCCCGGCCTTAGCCGCATATGGCTACACCTTC. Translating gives CASTPALAAYGYTF.

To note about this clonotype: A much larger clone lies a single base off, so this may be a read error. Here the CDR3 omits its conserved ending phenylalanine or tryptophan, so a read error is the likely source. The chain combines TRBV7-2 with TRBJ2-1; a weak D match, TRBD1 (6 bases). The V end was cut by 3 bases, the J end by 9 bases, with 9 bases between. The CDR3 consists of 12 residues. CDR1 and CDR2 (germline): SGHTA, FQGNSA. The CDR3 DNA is TGTGCCAGCAGCTTTACAGGGAGTGAGCAGTTCTGC. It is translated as CASSFTGSEQFC.

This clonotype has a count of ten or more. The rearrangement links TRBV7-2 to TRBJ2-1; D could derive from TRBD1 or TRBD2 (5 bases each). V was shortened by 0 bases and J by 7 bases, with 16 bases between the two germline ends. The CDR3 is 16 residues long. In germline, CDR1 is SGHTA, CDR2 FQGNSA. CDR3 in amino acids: CASSLASRGRANEQFF. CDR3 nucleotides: TGTGCCAGCAGCTTAGCGAGCCGGGGCAGGGCGAATGAGCAGTTCTTC.

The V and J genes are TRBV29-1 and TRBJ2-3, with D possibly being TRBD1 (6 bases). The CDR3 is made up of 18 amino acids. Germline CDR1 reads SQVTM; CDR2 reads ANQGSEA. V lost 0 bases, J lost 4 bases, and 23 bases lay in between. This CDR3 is CSVEDFSAAGVPPDTQYF. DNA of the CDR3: TGCAGCGTTGAAGATTTTTCCGCGGCAGGGGTCCCCCCAGATACGCAGTATTTT.

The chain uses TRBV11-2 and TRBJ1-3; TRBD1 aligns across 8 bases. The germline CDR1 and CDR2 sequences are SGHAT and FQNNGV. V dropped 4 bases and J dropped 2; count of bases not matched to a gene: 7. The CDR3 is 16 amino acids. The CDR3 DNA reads TGTGCCAGCAGCTCATTCCAGGGGGCGACTGGAAACACCATATATTTT. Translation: CASSSFQGATGNTIYF.

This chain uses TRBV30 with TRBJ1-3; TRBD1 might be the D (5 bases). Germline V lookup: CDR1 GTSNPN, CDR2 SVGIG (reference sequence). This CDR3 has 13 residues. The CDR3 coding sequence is TGTGTTGTGGACACAACCTCTGGAAACACCATATATTTT. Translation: CVVDTTSGNTIYF.

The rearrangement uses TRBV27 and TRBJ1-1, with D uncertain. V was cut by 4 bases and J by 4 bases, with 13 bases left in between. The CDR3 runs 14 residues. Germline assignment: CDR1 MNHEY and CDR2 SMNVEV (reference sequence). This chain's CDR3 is CASSSGSSSTEAFF. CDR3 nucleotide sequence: TGTGCCAGCAGTTCCGGGTCTAGTAGCACTGAAGCTTTCTTT.

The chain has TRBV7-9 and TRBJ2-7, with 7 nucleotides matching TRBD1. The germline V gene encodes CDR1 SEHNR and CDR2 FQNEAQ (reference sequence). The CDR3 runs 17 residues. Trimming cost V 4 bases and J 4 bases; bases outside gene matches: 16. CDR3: CASSSSITGTVNYEQYF. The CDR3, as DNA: TGTGCCAGCAGCTCCTCTATCACCGGGACAGTGAATTACGAGCAGTACTTC.

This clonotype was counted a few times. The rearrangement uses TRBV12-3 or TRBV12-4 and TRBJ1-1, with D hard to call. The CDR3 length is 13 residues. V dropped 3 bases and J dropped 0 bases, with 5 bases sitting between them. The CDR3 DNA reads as TGTGCCAGCAGTTTGGTATTGAACACTGAAGCTTTCTTT. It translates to CASSLVLNTEAFF.

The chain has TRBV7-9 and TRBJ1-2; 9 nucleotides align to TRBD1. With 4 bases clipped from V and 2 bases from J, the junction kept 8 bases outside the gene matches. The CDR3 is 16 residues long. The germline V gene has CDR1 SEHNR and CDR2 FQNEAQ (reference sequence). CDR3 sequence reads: CASSSHGQGRNYGYTF. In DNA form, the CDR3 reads TGTGCCAGCAGCTCGCACGGACAGGGGAGGAACTATGGCTACACCTTC.

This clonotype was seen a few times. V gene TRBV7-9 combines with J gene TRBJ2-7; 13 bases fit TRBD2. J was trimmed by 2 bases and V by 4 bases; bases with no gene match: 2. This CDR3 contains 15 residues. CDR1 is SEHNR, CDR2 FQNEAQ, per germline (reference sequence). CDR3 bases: TGTGCCAGCAGCTCAGGGACTAGCGGGGCCTACGAGCAGTACTTC. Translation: CASSSGTSGAYEQYF. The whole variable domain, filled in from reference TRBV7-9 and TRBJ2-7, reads DTGVSQNPRHKITKRGQNVTFRCDPISEHNRLYWYRQTLGQGPEFLTYFQNEAQLEKSRLLSDRFSAERPKGSFSTLEIQRTEQGDSAMYLCASSSGTSGAYEQYFGPGTRLTVT.

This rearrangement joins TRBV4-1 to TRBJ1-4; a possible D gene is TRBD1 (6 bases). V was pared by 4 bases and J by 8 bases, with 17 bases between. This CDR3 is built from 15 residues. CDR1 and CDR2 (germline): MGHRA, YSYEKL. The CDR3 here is CASSPRRQGGEKLFF. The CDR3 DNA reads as TGCGCCAGCAGCCCCAGGCGCCAAGGGGGGGAAAAACTGTTTTTT.